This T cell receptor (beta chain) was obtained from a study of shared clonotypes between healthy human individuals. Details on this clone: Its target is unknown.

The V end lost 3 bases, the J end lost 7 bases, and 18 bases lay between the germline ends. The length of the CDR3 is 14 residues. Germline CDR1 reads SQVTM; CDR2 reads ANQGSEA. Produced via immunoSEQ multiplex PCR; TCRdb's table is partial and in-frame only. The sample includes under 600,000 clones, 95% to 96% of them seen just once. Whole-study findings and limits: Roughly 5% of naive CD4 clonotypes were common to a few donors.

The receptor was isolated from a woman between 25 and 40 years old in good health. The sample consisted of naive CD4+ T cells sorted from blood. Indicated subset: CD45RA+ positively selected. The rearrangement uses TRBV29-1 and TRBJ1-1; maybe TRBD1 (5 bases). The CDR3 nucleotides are TGCAGCGTTGAGGTAGGGCCCCCCGGGGGTGAAGCTTTCTTT. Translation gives CSVEVGPPGGEAFF.